Listed below are T cell receptor beta chains from one sample, sequenced in a study of CD8+CD57+ T cells in acquired aplastic anemia. TCRdb redid the calling of the reads with MiXCR, one entry per CDR3 protein. The sample yields around 190,000 distinct CDR3 sequences, over 55% seen once. The specimen sequenced was sorted CD4+, CD8+, or CD8+CD57+ T cells (not recorded which) from PBMCs. These receptors were taken from a human donor in good health. Both conserved end residues are part of each CDR3. The D gene is left open where the match is weak. Clone size, where shown, is once, few, many, or a class for clones that have expanded.

clone size,V gene,J gene,D gene,CDR3 DNA,CDR3 protein
NA,TRBV20-1,TRBJ1-6,NA,TGCAGTGCTAGCGAGAGGAATTCACCCCTCCACTTT,CSASERNSPLHF
NA,TRBV5-8,TRBJ1-2,TRBD1,TGTGCCAGTCCTAGTCCGGGACAGAACTATGGCTACACCTTC,CASPSPGQNYGYTF
NA,TRBV7-9,TRBJ2-1,NA,TGTGCCAGCAGCTTAACATCGGACATGGTTGAGCAGTTCTTC,CASSLTSDMVEQFF
once,TRBV7-3,TRBJ2-7,NA,TGTGCTAGACCGGACACTGCCTACGAGCAGTACTTC,CARPDTAYEQYF
NA,TRBV9,TRBJ2-1,TRBD2,TGTGCCAGCAGCGGAGGGACTAGCGGGGGCAATGAGCAGTTCTTC,CASSGGTSGGNEQFF
few,TRBV5-5,TRBJ2-5,NA,TGTGCCAGCAGCCTCGACCCGAGGGAGACCCAGTACTTC,CASSLDPRETQYF
NA,TRBV6-6,TRBJ2-1,TRBD2,TGTGCCAGCAGTTTAGGGCCGGGGACTAGGGGTAATGAGCAGTTCTTC,CASSLGPGTRGNEQFF
NA,TRBV15,TRBJ2-1,NA,TGTGCCACCAGCAGAGATCCGAATGAGCAGTTCTTC,CATSRDPNEQFF
NA,TRBV20-1,TRBJ2-7,TRBD1,TGCAGTGCTACCGGACAGGCGGCCTACGAGCAGTACTTC,CSATGQAAYEQYF
NA,TRBV19,TRBJ1-1,NA,TGTGCCAGTAAGAACACCGAGTCAGTTATCACTGAAGCTTTCTTT,CASKNTESVITEAFF
NA,TRBV2,TRBJ2-3,TRBD1,TGTGCCAGCATCGGACAGGGGATCACAGATACGCAGTATTTT,CASIGQGITDTQYF
NA,TRBV5-1,TRBJ1-1,TRBD1,TGCGCCAGCAGCTCCTGGACAGGGGGCTCTGAAGCTTTCTTT,CASSSWTGGSEAFF
NA,TRBV20-1,TRBJ1-6,NA,TGCAGTGCCCTTGACAGCAACAATTCACCCCTCCACTTT,CSALDSNNSPLHF
many,TRBV4-1,TRBJ2-2,NA,TGCGCCAGCAGCCAAGAAGCGATTGCGACCGGGGAGCTGTTTTTT,CASSQEAIATGELFF